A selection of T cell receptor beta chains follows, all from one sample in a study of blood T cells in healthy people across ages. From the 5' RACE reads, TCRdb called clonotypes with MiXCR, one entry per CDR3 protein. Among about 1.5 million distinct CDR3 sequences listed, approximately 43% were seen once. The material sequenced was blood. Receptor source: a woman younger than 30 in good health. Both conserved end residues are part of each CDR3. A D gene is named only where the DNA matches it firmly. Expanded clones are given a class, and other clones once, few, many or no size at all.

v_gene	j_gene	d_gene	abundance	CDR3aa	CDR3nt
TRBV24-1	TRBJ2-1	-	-	CATSGMRARSYNEQFF	TGTGCCACCAGCGGGATGAGGGCTAGGTCCTACAATGAGCAGTTCTTC
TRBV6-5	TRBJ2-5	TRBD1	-	CASSYSRQGISGETQYF	TGTGCCAGCAGTTACTCTCGACAGGGGATCTCGGGAGAGACCCAGTACTTC
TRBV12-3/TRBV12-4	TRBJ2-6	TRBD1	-	CASSLQGVLWVLTF	TGTGCCAGCAGCCTCCAGGGGGTACTTTGGGTCCTGACTTTC
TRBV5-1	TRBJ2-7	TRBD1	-	CASSWTDRENNEQYF	TGCGCCAGCAGCTGGACGGACAGGGAGAACAACGAGCAGTACTTC
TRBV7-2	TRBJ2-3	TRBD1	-	CASSFLFTGGRTSTDTQYF	TGTGCCAGCAGCTTTCTTTTTACAGGGGGCCGAACTAGCACAGATACGCAGTATTTT
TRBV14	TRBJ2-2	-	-	CASSQDWRVGGELFF	TGTGCCAGCAGCCAAGACTGGCGGGTCGGCGGGGAGCTGTTTTTT
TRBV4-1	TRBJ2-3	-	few	CASSRRVDTDTQYF	TGCGCCAGCTCTCGACGGGTAGACACAGATACGCAGTATTTT
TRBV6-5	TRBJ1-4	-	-	CASRISRFGNEKLFF	TGTGCCAGCAGGATTAGCAGGTTCGGCAATGAAAAACTGTTTTTT
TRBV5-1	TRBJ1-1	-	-	CASNSGPDTEAFF	TGCGCCAGCAACTCCGGCCCGGACACTGAAGCTTTCTTT
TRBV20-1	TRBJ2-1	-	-	CSARRAEQETQFF	TGCAGTGCGAGACGAGCGGAACAAGAGACCCAGTTCTTC
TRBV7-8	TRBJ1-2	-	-	CASSYGTTRGGYTF	TGTGCCAGCAGCTACGGGACGACAAGGGGTGGCTACACCTTC
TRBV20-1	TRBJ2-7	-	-	CGLVRSSYEQYF	TGCGGACTCGTCAGGAGCTCCTACGAGCAGTACTTC
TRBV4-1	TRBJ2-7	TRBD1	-	CASSQDSGGTDEQYF	TGCGCCAGCAGCCAAGATTCAGGGGGCACCGACGAGCAGTACTTC
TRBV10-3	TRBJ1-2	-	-	CATSEQMTENYGYTF	TGTGCCACCAGTGAGCAAATGACAGAGAACTATGGCTACACCTTC
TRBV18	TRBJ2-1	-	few	CASSLNRDQEQFF	TGTGCCAGCTCACTCAACAGGGATCAAGAGCAGTTCTTC
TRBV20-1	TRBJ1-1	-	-	CSAVEGQAEAFF	TGCAGTGCTGTTGAGGGCCAGGCTGAAGCTTTCTTT
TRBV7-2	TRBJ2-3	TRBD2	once	CASSSGLAGPQGTQYF	TGTGCCAGCAGCTCCGGACTAGCGGGGCCCCAAGGTACGCAGTATTTT
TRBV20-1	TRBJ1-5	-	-	CSARAPQGPQHF	TGCAGTGCTAGGGCTCCCCAGGGCCCCCAGCATTTT
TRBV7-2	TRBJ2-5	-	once	CASSPVGWETQYF	TGTGCCAGCTCCCCGGTCGGTTGGGAGACCCAGTACTTC
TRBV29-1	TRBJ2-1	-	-	CSEVAFTYNEQFF	TGCAGCGAGGTGGCGTTCACCTACAATGAGCAGTTCTTC
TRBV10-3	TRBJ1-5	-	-	CAISDHRDQPQHF	TGTGCCATCAGTGACCACCGCGATCAGCCCCAGCATTTT
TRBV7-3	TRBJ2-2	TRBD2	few	CASSSGRGNTGELFF	TGTGCCAGCAGCTCAGGGAGGGGGAACACCGGGGAGCTGTTTTTT